The rows below give T cell receptor beta chains drawn from one sample of a study of T cell responses to AZD1222 COVID-19 vaccine. Profiling relied on immunoSEQ multiplex PCR, and the TCRdb table lists in-frame clones only, not all of them. The sample has fewer than 75,000 clones, approximately 83% seen once; the top ten hold about 19%. Sequences were derived from peripheral blood, sampled on day 0 of AZD1222 vaccination. The receptors here all came from an adult in good health. Both conserved end residues are part of each CDR3. Each record gives: clone size, V gene, D gene, J gene, CDR3 DNA, CDR3 protein. D genes are given only for firm matches. For some rows the clone size is stated as once, few or many, or as a class when expanded; others skip it.

clone size: NA
V gene: TRBV9
D gene: NA
J gene: TRBJ1-2
CDR3 DNA: TGTGCCAGCAGCACCCGGACGGACGTATATGGCTACACCTTC
CDR3 protein: CASSTRTDVYGYTF

clone size: NA
V gene: TRBV19
D gene: NA
J gene: TRBJ1-2
CDR3 DNA: TGTGCCAGTAGTATTACCCTTGGCTACACCTTC
CDR3 protein: CASSITLGYTF

clone size: NA
V gene: TRBV29-1
D gene: NA
J gene: TRBJ1-5
CDR3 DNA: TGCAGCGCCCGACAGGATAGCAATCAGCCCCAGCATTTT
CDR3 protein: CSARQDSNQPQHF

clone size: once
V gene: TRBV6-5
D gene: TRBD1
J gene: TRBJ1-1
CDR3 DNA: TGTGCCAGCAGGAGGACAGGGGTGAACACTGAAGCTTTCTTT
CDR3 protein: CASRRTGVNTEAFF

clone size: NA
V gene: TRBV11-3
D gene: TRBD2
J gene: TRBJ2-2
CDR3 DNA: TGTGCCAGCAGCTTAGATCGACTAGCGGGGGGAACGAACACCGGGGAGCTGTTTTTT
CDR3 protein: CASSLDRLAGGTNTGELFF

clone size: NA
V gene: TRBV15
D gene: NA
J gene: TRBJ2-7
CDR3 DNA: TGTGCCACCAGCAGAAGCGGTGCGGGGGCCCTGTACGAGCAGTACTTC
CDR3 protein: CATSRSGAGALYEQYF

clone size: NA
V gene: TRBV20-1
D gene: TRBD1
J gene: TRBJ1-6
CDR3 DNA: TGCAGTGCTGCAGGGGGGTCACCCCTCCACTTT
CDR3 protein: CSAAGGSPLHF

clone size: once
V gene: TRBV6-7
D gene: NA
J gene: TRBJ2-1
CDR3 DNA: TGTGCCAGCAGTTACTCGAAGGCCTACTCCTACAATGAGCAGTTCTTC
CDR3 protein: CASSYSKAYSYNEQFF

clone size: NA
V gene: TRBV29-1
D gene: NA
J gene: TRBJ1-2
CDR3 DNA: TGCAGCGTTGATGGGAACTCTAACTATGGCTACACCTTC
CDR3 protein: CSVDGNSNYGYTF

clone size: NA
V gene: TRBV2
D gene: NA
J gene: TRBJ1-6
CDR3 DNA: TGTGCCAGCAGCGCCCTCCAGAACCTGGGTTTGCTTGGATCACCCCTCCACTTT
CDR3 protein: CASSALQNLGLLGSPLHF

clone size: NA
V gene: TRBV7-2
D gene: NA
J gene: TRBJ1-1
CDR3 DNA: TGTGCCAGCAGCTTAGGGGGGGGGCTCGGCACTGAAGCTTTCTTT
CDR3 protein: CASSLGGGLGTEAFF

clone size: NA
V gene: TRBV19
D gene: NA
J gene: TRBJ1-5
CDR3 DNA: TGTGCCAGTAGGGCCCTTAATCAGCCCCAGCATTTT
CDR3 protein: CASRALNQPQHF

clone size: NA
V gene: TRBV7-3
D gene: TRBD1
J gene: TRBJ1-2
CDR3 DNA: TGTGCCAGCAGCCCTGATCCAGGGGGCTTTGGCTACACCTTC
CDR3 protein: CASSPDPGGFGYTF

clone size: NA
V gene: TRBV6-5
D gene: NA
J gene: TRBJ1-5
CDR3 DNA: TGTGCCAGCAGTTTGGCTAAGGGGAGCAATCAGCCCCAGCATTTT
CDR3 protein: CASSLAKGSNQPQHF

clone size: NA
V gene: TRBV9
D gene: TRBD1
J gene: TRBJ2-1
CDR3 DNA: TGTGCCAGCAGCCCTCAGCCACAGGGGCTCTACAATGAGCAGTTCTTC
CDR3 protein: CASSPQPQGLYNEQFF

clone size: NA
V gene: TRBV5-1
D gene: TRBD1
J gene: TRBJ1-2
CDR3 DNA: TGCGCCAGCAGCTTGGCAGGGGGACGGGCCTATGGCTACACCTTC
CDR3 protein: CASSLAGGRAYGYTF

clone size: once
V gene: TRBV7-8
D gene: NA
J gene: TRBJ2-2
CDR3 DNA: TGTGCCAGCAGCGCCTACAGGATCGCGAACACCGGGGAGCTGTTTTTT
CDR3 protein: CASSAYRIANTGELFF

clone size: NA
V gene: TRBV11-2
D gene: NA
J gene: TRBJ1-2
CDR3 DNA: TGTGCCAGCAGCACCAGGGGCGGGGGGCTAGGCTATGGCTACACCTTC
CDR3 protein: CASSTRGGGLGYGYTF

clone size: NA
V gene: TRBV7-2
D gene: NA
J gene: TRBJ2-5
CDR3 DNA: TGTGCCAGCAGCCAAGACAGGCCCAAGACCCAGTACTTC
CDR3 protein: CASSQDRPKTQYF

clone size: NA
V gene: TRBV4-2
D gene: TRBD1
J gene: TRBJ1-1
CDR3 DNA: TGTGCCAGCAGCCTCGGGACAGCAAGGGGTGAAGCTTTCTTT
CDR3 protein: CASSLGTARGEAFF

clone size: many
V gene: TRBV28
D gene: TRBD1
J gene: TRBJ1-1
CDR3 DNA: TGTGCCAGCAGTTTACCCGGGACAGTGAACACTGAAGCTTTCTTT
CDR3 protein: CASSLPGTVNTEAFF

clone size: NA
V gene: TRBV16
D gene: NA
J gene: TRBJ2-5
CDR3 DNA: TGTGCCAGCAGCCAATTTGAGGACCAGTACTTC
CDR3 protein: CASSQFEDQYF

clone size: many
V gene: TRBV18
D gene: TRBD1
J gene: TRBJ1-2
CDR3 DNA: TGTGCCAGCTCACCACAGGCAGGGGGCCGGAGCTATGGCTACACCTTC
CDR3 protein: CASSPQAGGRSYGYTF

clone size: NA
V gene: TRBV7-2
D gene: NA
J gene: TRBJ1-5
CDR3 DNA: TGTGCCAGCAGCTTAGACCGGGGCCGCGGCCAGCCCCAGCATTTT
CDR3 protein: CASSLDRGRGQPQHF

clone size: NA
V gene: TRBV6-5
D gene: NA
J gene: TRBJ2-5
CDR3 DNA: TGTGCCAGCAGTAAGGGGGGGTGGGAGACCCAGTACTTC
CDR3 protein: CASSKGGWETQYF

clone size: NA
V gene: TRBV5-1
D gene: NA
J gene: TRBJ1-1
CDR3 DNA: TGCGCCAGCAGCATAGCCGGGACACAGAACACTGAAGCTTTCTTT
CDR3 protein: CASSIAGTQNTEAFF

clone size: few
V gene: TRBV5-1
D gene: NA
J gene: TRBJ1-4
CDR3 DNA: TGCGCCAGCAGCTTGGGTTCGGCAGGGCTCACAACTAATGAAAAACTGTTTTTT
CDR3 protein: CASSLGSAGLTTNEKLFF

clone size: once
V gene: TRBV29-1
D gene: NA
J gene: TRBJ2-7
CDR3 DNA: TGCAGCGTTGAAGCGGACACCCCCTACGAGCAGTACTTC
CDR3 protein: CSVEADTPYEQYF

clone size: once
V gene: TRBV5-1
D gene: TRBD1
J gene: TRBJ1-1
CDR3 DNA: TGCGCCAGCAGCTTCAGAGGGACAGCGAACACTGAAGCTTTCTTT
CDR3 protein: CASSFRGTANTEAFF

clone size: NA
V gene: TRBV6-5
D gene: NA
J gene: TRBJ2-3
CDR3 DNA: TGTGCCAGCAGCCATACAGGGACCACAGATACGCAGTATTTT
CDR3 protein: CASSHTGTTDTQYF

clone size: NA
V gene: TRBV3-1/TRBV3-2
D gene: NA
J gene: TRBJ2-5
CDR3 DNA: TGTGCCAGCAGCCAGGCGGAGAGCAGGCGCCAAGAGACCCAGTACTTC
CDR3 protein: CASSQAESRRQETQYF

clone size: NA
V gene: TRBV5-1
D gene: TRBD1
J gene: TRBJ1-2
CDR3 DNA: TGCGCCAGCAGCGAGACAGGGTTCTATGGCTACACCTTC
CDR3 protein: CASSETGFYGYTF

clone size: NA
V gene: TRBV13
D gene: NA
J gene: TRBJ1-2
CDR3 DNA: TGTGCCAGCAGCCTACAACAGGGAAATTATGGCTACACCTTC
CDR3 protein: CASSLQQGNYGYTF

clone size: NA
V gene: TRBV7-9
D gene: NA
J gene: TRBJ1-1
CDR3 DNA: TGTGCCAGCAGCGAACAGGGCAGGAACACTGAAGCTTTCTTT
CDR3 protein: CASSEQGRNTEAFF

clone size: NA
V gene: TRBV5-4
D gene: TRBD2
J gene: TRBJ2-7
CDR3 DNA: TGTGCCAGCACACCACCGGGACTAGCGGTGATGGGAGCCTACGAGCAGTACTTC
CDR3 protein: CASTPPGLAVMGAYEQYF

clone size: NA
V gene: TRBV11-2
D gene: TRBD2
J gene: TRBJ2-2
CDR3 DNA: TGTGCCAGCATCCGGCTAGCGGCGATAACCGGGGAGCTGTTTTTT
CDR3 protein: CASIRLAAITGELFF

clone size: few
V gene: TRBV10-3
D gene: TRBD2
J gene: TRBJ2-1
CDR3 DNA: TGTGCCATCAAGAAGACTAGCCCTCCAGAGGTTGAGCAGTTCTTC
CDR3 protein: CAIKKTSPPEVEQFF

clone size: NA
V gene: TRBV13
D gene: NA
J gene: TRBJ1-1
CDR3 DNA: TGTGCCAGCAGCACACAGGGTAACACTGAAGCTTTCTTT
CDR3 protein: CASSTQGNTEAFF

clone size: NA
V gene: TRBV28
D gene: NA
J gene: TRBJ2-7
CDR3 DNA: TGTGCCAGCAGTTTTAATGAAATGTGGAAGTACGAGCAGTACTTC
CDR3 protein: CASSFNEMWKYEQYF

clone size: NA
V gene: TRBV7-9
D gene: NA
J gene: TRBJ1-4
CDR3 DNA: TGTGCCAGCAGCCCAATTAATGAAAAACTGTTTTTT
CDR3 protein: CASSPINEKLFF

clone size: NA
V gene: TRBV2
D gene: TRBD1
J gene: TRBJ1-1
CDR3 DNA: TGTGCCAGCCGACGGGACAGGGGTATGACTGCTGAAGCTTTCTTT
CDR3 protein: CASRRDRGMTAEAFF

clone size: NA
V gene: TRBV6-5
D gene: TRBD1
J gene: TRBJ1-4
CDR3 DNA: TGTGCCAGCAGGGGGACAGGAGGCTCTAATGAAAAACTGTTTTTT
CDR3 protein: CASRGTGGSNEKLFF

clone size: NA
V gene: TRBV19
D gene: NA
J gene: TRBJ2-2
CDR3 DNA: TGTGCCAGTAGTTTTTTGCCTAGCGTGACCGGGGAGCTGTTTTTT
CDR3 protein: CASSFLPSVTGELFF

clone size: NA
V gene: TRBV2
D gene: NA
J gene: TRBJ1-1
CDR3 DNA: TGTGCCAGCAATGAGGACAGGAACACTGAAGCTTTCTTT
CDR3 protein: CASNEDRNTEAFF

clone size: NA
V gene: TRBV19
D gene: NA
J gene: TRBJ1-6
CDR3 DNA: TGTGCCAGTAGGGCTCAGGGGACTACTAATTCACCCCTCCACTTT
CDR3 protein: CASRAQGTTNSPLHF

clone size: NA
V gene: TRBV5-1
D gene: NA
J gene: TRBJ1-5
CDR3 DNA: TGCGCCAGCAGCTTAGAGGGGAGCAATCAGCCCCAGCATTTT
CDR3 protein: CASSLEGSNQPQHF

clone size: NA
V gene: TRBV11-3
D gene: NA
J gene: TRBJ2-7
CDR3 DNA: TGTGCCAGCAGCGACGGCGGCGAGCAGTACTTC
CDR3 protein: CASSDGGEQYF